The source of this TCR beta chain is a study of OX40 agonist ivuxolimab in advanced cancers. Using immunoSEQ multiplex PCR, the repertoire was profiled, and TCRdb retains in-frame clones only, with some absent. There are more than 13,000 clones in the sample; 80% occur only once, and 30% to 45% lies in the top ten. This TCR derives from an adult with an advanced solid tumor such as melanoma, head and neck, liver or kidney cancer. The sample in question was CD4+ or CD8+ T cells sorted from blood, obtained in a trial of the OX40 agonist ivuxolimab.

CDR3 protein: CAWSVQQGTEAFF. The CDR3, as DNA: TGTGCCTGGAGTGTACAGCAAGGTACTGAAGCTTTCTTT. The V gene is TRBV30, the J gene TRBJ1-1; D remains ambiguous. The V and J ends lost 0 bases and 5 bases respectively, with 10 bases between them. The CDR3 sequence is 13 residues long. Germline V gene data show CDR1 as GTSNPN and CDR2 as SVGIG (reference sequence).